Reported below is one T cell receptor (beta chain). Its antigen is unidentified. The record originates from a study of T cells in tuberculosis. Overall study results and limits: Using the GMM-specific repertoire gave 87% accuracy versus about 70% with motifs.

Time point indicated: new active TB diagnosis, blood taken before or within 7 days of starting treatment. Tuberculosis was confirmed by positive sputum smear and/or M. tuberculosis culture. Sequenced by immunoSEQ multiplex PCR; TCRdb stores in-frame clones only, minus some. In the table there are about 49,000 clones, over 90% of which are singletons. The V gene's germline CDR1 is MNHNY and CDR2 SVGAGI (reference sequence). The junction had 9 bases not matched to a gene; V was cut back by 2 bases and J by 5 bases. CDR3 length: 15 residues. This sequence was found in an adult with tuberculosis. The sequenced sample was PBMCs, obtained at tuberculosis diagnosis. The chain carries TRBV6-6 and TRBJ2-7, with 7 bases that match TRBD1. In DNA, the CDR3 is TGTGCCAGCAGTTACCAGGGACAGTTCCAGAACGAGCAGTACTTC. Translation: CASSYQGQFQNEQYF.